What follows are 3 T cell receptor beta chains derived from one specimen sequenced in a study of T cells in Graves' hyperthyroidism and ophthalmopathy. What was amplified from RNA transcripts were TCR beta CDR3 regions. The HTBI set primed first-round TCR CDR3 RT-PCR. TCRdb ran MiXCR on the multiplex PCR reads and lists one entry per CDR3 protein. The sample shows almost 600,000 distinct CDR3 sequences, around 13% of them seen only once. The sample consisted of blood. The receptors here all came from a woman aged 25 to 45 with Graves' hyperthyroidism that later progressed to Graves' ophthalmopathy.

A few counts support this clonotype. The V and J genes are TRBV18 and TRBJ2-1; TRBD2 matches 9 bases. The CDR3 is 18 amino acids. The V gene end was trimmed by 3 bases and the J gene end by 4 bases; junction bases not matched to a gene: 13. CDR1 and CDR2 from the germline V gene are KGHSH and LQKENI. The CDR3: CASSPQLAGYTAYNEQFF. CDR3 in DNA: TGTGCCAGCTCACCCCAACTAGCGGGCTACACGGCTTACAATGAGCAGTTCTTC.

This clonotype was detected many times. The rearrangement links TRBV12-3 or TRBV12-4 to TRBJ1-5, with 8 bases matching TRBD1. The CDR3 covers 14 residues. The V segment lost 7 bases and the J segment 5 bases; nucleotides outside the gene matches: 7. The DNA for the CDR3 is TGTGCCAGCAACACAGGACAGGGCGATCAGCCCCAGCATTTT. Its translation: CASNTGQGDQPQHF.

This clonotype appeared a few times. This may stem from a read error, because a much larger clone lies one nucleotide away. The chain recombines TRBV7-2 with TRBJ2-1; the D is unclear. Looked up from germline, CDR1 is SGHTA and CDR2 is FQGNSA. The CDR3 totals 13 residues. The CDR3 loop is CASSLVSLNEQSF. The CDR3 DNA reads as TGTGCCAGCAGCTTAGTGTCTTTGAATGAGCAGTCCTTC.